Below are 30 T cell receptor beta chains sequenced from a single sample in a study of cytomegalovirus exposure and HLA in healthy donors. The PCR employed 60 Vbeta primers together with 13 Jbeta primers. Method: immunoSEQ multiplex PCR; TCRdb's copy keeps in-frame clones and lacks some. The sample carries 99,000 or so clones, over 65% recorded once. The sequencing sample was made of PBMCs. The receptor source for this set is a man aged 35 to 55 in good health and CMV-seropositive.

This clone was counted a few times. The genes are TRBV10-3 and TRBJ2-3; TRBD2 matches at 7 bases. With V trimmed by 7 bases and J by 5 bases, 6 bases remained unmatched. The CDR3 runs to 13 residues. Looked up from germline, CDR1 is ENHRY and CDR2 is SYGVKD. For the CDR3, the DNA is TGTGCCATCACTCCGGGGAGGGGAGATACGCAGTATTTT. This encodes CAITPGRGDTQYF.

V usage is TRBV5-4 and J usage is TRBJ1-1, with 10 bases identical to TRBD1. The germline CDR1 and CDR2 sequences are SGHNT and YYREEE (reference sequence). The CDR3 loop spans 15 amino acids. Losses at the gene ends were 4 bases for V and 4 bases for J; bases not matched to a gene: 7. Written as DNA, the CDR3 is TGTGCCAGCAGCGCTACGGGACAGGGGAGCACTGAAGCTTTCTTT. This sequence encodes CASSATGQGSTEAFF.

The chain links TRBV9 to TRBJ2-3, with 12 bases lining up with TRBD2. CDR1 is SGDLS and CDR2 is YYNGEE in the germline V gene. The ends lost 4 bases at V and 1 base at J; junction bases unmatched: 4. The CDR3 length is 16 residues. CDR3 in amino acids: CASSPRTSGGTDTQYF. The CDR3 bases are TGTGCCAGCAGCCCTCGGACTAGCGGGGGCACAGATACGCAGTATTTT.

The chain uses TRBV6-1 and TRBJ2-7; possibly TRBD1 for D (6 bases). The germline gives CDR1 MNHNS, CDR2 SASEGT. The CDR3 is 15 amino acids. The ends were cut back, 3 bases at V and 0 bases at J, with 12 bases in the middle. CDR3 sequence reads: CASSDRGRSSYEQYF. CDR3 DNA: TGTGCCAGCAGTGACAGGGGCAGAAGCTCCTACGAGCAGTACTTC.

Concerning this clone itself: The same CDR3 arises from other DNA sequences in this sample as well. The J gene is TRBJ2-7, the V gene TRBV27, with D possibly TRBD1 on 6 matching bases. Trimming cost V 2 bases and J 0 bases, with 8 bases left between them. The CDR3 runs 14 residues. The germline CDR1 and CDR2 sequences are MNHEY and SMNVEV (reference sequence). CDR3 nucleotide sequence: TGTGCCAGCAGTTTAGCAGGGGACTCCTACGAGCAGTACTTC. As protein: CASSLAGDSYEQYF.

The CDR3 DNA is TGTGCCAGCAGTGTAGCCCGGGCTAGCGGGGGGAGCGAGCAGTACTTC. Amino acids: CASSVARASGGSEQYF. The chain uses TRBV28 and TRBJ2-7; 11 bases are shared with TRBD2. Trimming took 5 bases from V and 6 from J; bases not matched to a gene: 12. This CDR3 has 16 amino acids. Looked up from germline, CDR1 is MDHEN and CDR2 is SYDVKM.

The J gene is TRBJ2-7, the V gene TRBV29-1; 11 positions match TRBD1. The CDR3 totals 13 residues. With 6 bases clipped from V and 4 bases from J, the junction kept 5 bases outside the gene matches. Germline V gene data show CDR1 as SQVTM and CDR2 as ANQGSEA. CDR3 in DNA: TGCAGCGTCATGGGGACAGGGGGTTACGAGCAGTACTTC. It encodes CSVMGTGGYEQYF.

J is TRBJ1-2 and V is TRBV6-5; D is perhaps TRBD1 (6 bases). V was trimmed by 6 bases and J by 6 bases, leaving 17 bases between them. Per germline, CDR1 MNHEY and CDR2 SVGAGI. CDR3 size: 14 residues. The DNA for the CDR3 is TGTGCCAGCAGCCTACAGGGAGCCCAGGATGGCTACACCTTC. Its protein is CASSLQGAQDGYTF.

This chain connects TRBV19 to TRBJ1-2, with D possibly being TRBD1 (6 bases). The V gene lost 5 bases and the J gene lost 3 bases, with 16 bases spanning the gap. CDR1 is LNHDA, CDR2 SQIVND, per germline (reference sequence). CDR3 length: 15 amino acids. As DNA, the CDR3 is TGTGCCAGTAGTGTCTCCCGGGACACTTACTATGGCTACACCTTC. Protein product: CASSVSRDTYYGYTF.

This clone was counted only a few times. The chain links TRBV5-6 to TRBJ2-1, with a weak D call TRBD2 (5 bases). Germline lookup yields CDR1 SGHDT and CDR2 YYEEEE. Trimming removed 0 bases from V and 2 bases from J, with 12 bases in between. The CDR3 loop spans 16 amino acids. This CDR3 reads CASSLELVGPYNEQFF. For the CDR3, the DNA is TGTGCCAGCAGCTTGGAACTAGTCGGGCCCTACAATGAGCAGTTCTTC.

The V and J genes are TRBV29-1 and TRBJ1-2, with 8 nucleotides matching TRBD1. This CDR3 comprises 12 residues. Germline CDR1 SQVTM, CDR2 ANQGSEA. V trimming: 4 bases; J trimming: 8 bases; junction bases outside the gene matches: 6. The CDR3 spells CSVGDRSSGYTF. The CDR3 nucleotides read TGCAGCGTTGGGGACAGGTCTAGCGGCTACACCTTC.

In regard to this clone: A junction end diverges from the germline sequence, so it may reflect a read error. V is TRBV7-7 and J is TRBJ2-7; TRBD2 is a possible D gene (5 bases). The germline CDR1 and CDR2 sequences are SSHAT and FNYEAQ (reference sequence). The CDR3 contains 10 residues. The CDR3 region is CASSLGEWDF. DNA for the CDR3: TGTGCTAGCAGCCTCGGGGAGTGGGACTTC.

This chain connects TRBV6-5 to TRBJ2-2, with 9 nucleotides matching TRBD1. V was pared by 2 bases and J by 5 bases, with 3 bases of the junction left unmatched. Germline values: CDR1 MNHEY, CDR2 SVGAGI. This CDR3 is built from 15 residues. CDR3 loop: CASSYMTGGTGELFF. The DNA of the CDR3 is TGTGCCAGCAGTTACATGACAGGGGGAACCGGGGAGCTGTTTTTT.

This chain uses TRBV7-3 with TRBJ2-3; TRBD1 aligns across 11 bases. CDR1 is SGHTA and CDR2 is FQGTGA in the germline V gene. The V and J ends lost 4 bases and 0 bases, in that order; junction bases with no gene match: 3. CDR3 length equals 16 residues. CDR3 sequence: CASSSGTGGSTDTQYF. The DNA for the CDR3 is TGTGCCAGCAGCTCCGGGACAGGGGGTAGCACAGATACGCAGTATTTT.

This clone appeared once. The chain has TRBV4-1 and TRBJ2-5, with 13 bases aligning to TRBD2. Germline CDR1 MGHRA, CDR2 YSYEKL. The CDR3 spans 17 residues. Losses at the gene ends were 4 bases for V and 2 bases for J; bases not matched to a gene: 7. Here the CDR3 reads CASSLTGTSGIQETQYF. The CDR3 DNA is TGCGCCAGCAGCCTAACAGGGACTAGCGGGATTCAAGAGACCCAGTACTTC.

The chain links TRBV9 to TRBJ2-7; D perhaps matches TRBD2 (6 bases). From germline, CDR1 is SGDLS and CDR2 YYNGEE. The CDR3 length is 13 residues. Trimming removed 4 bases at V and 7 bases at J, with 15 bases between. The CDR3 loop reads CASSPRESREQYF. CDR3 sequence (DNA): TGTGCCAGCAGCCCTCGGGAGTCCAGGGAGCAGTACTTC.

The chain carries TRBV6-1 and TRBJ2-1; 9 bases map to TRBD2. The CDR3 consists of 12 residues. The V segment lost 5 bases and the J segment 10 bases; nucleotides outside the gene matches: 3. The V gene's germline CDR1 is MNHNS and CDR2 SASEGT. DNA for the CDR3: TGTGCCAGCAGTCACAGCGGGAGGGAGCAGTTCTTC. It translates to CASSHSGREQFF.

V usage is TRBV6-5 and J usage is TRBJ1-1; TRBD1 might be the D (6 bases). The CDR3 runs to 12 residues. V was pared by 6 bases and J by 4 bases, with 9 bases between. Germline V gene data show CDR1 as MNHEY and CDR2 as SVGAGI. Here the CDR3 DNA reads TGTGCCAGCAGAACAGGGATCACTGAAGCTTTCTTT. Residues: CASRTGITEAFF.

In its sample, this clone was seen a few times. This chain links TRBV7-2 with TRBJ2-5; 9 bases match TRBD1. In germline, CDR1 is SGHTA, CDR2 FQGNSA. V was pared by 1 base and J by 5 bases, with 5 bases of the junction left unmatched. This CDR3 has 15 residues. CDR3 bases: TGTGCCAGCAGCTTAGGGGACAGGGTTACGGAGACCCAGTACTTC. Translation: CASSLGDRVTETQYF.

This clone was seen a few times. The rearrangement uses TRBV11-1 and TRBJ1-1; no definite D call. The CDR3 sequence is 14 residues long. Germline CDR1 reads SGHAT; CDR2 reads FQDESV (reference sequence). Trimming pared 5 bases from V and 4 bases from J, leaving 14 bases between. The CDR3 protein is CASSPRMGGTEAFF. Here the CDR3 DNA reads TGTGCCAGCAGCCCCCGGATGGGAGGCACTGAAGCTTTCTTT.

The CDR3 is CASTGYGYEQYF. The CDR3 region has the DNA TGTGCCAGCACAGGGTATGGGTACGAGCAGTACTTC. The chain has TRBV7-9 and TRBJ2-5, with D possibly TRBD1 on 5 matching bases. The J call may be wrong; the DNA end is better matched by TRBJ2-7. Germline lookup yields CDR1 SEHNR and CDR2 FQNEAQ (reference sequence). CDR3 size: 12 residues.

In its sample, this clone was seen a few times. This chain links TRBV10-3 with TRBJ1-2; 8 bases line up with TRBD1. CDR1 and CDR2 (germline): ENHRY, SYGVKD. The CDR3 extends over 14 amino acids. V gave up 6 bases and J gave up 2 bases; unmatched junction bases: 5. The CDR3 nucleotides are TGTGCCATCAGGGGGACAGGTTCGAACTATGGCTACACCTTC. It translates to CAIRGTGSNYGYTF.

The chain uses TRBV6-5 and TRBJ2-2; D gene ambiguous. CDR3 length equals 14 residues. Trimming removed 2 bases at V and 2 bases at J, with 6 bases between. CDR1 MNHEY and CDR2 SVGAGI come from the germline V gene. CDR3 sequence reads: CASSYALNTGELFF. The CDR3 nucleotides read TGTGCCAGCAGTTACGCTCTAAACACCGGGGAGCTGTTTTTT.

The V and J genes are TRBV19 and TRBJ2-2, with 11 nucleotides matching TRBD2. V was clipped by 5 bases and J by 1 base; unmatched bases: 3. Germline CDR1 reads LNHDA; CDR2 reads SQIVND (reference sequence). This CDR3 has 16 amino acids. The CDR3 region has the DNA TGTGCCAGTAGTTTAGGACTAGCGGGGAACACCGGGGAGCTGTTTTTT. Its protein product is CASSLGLAGNTGELFF.

The chain is built from TRBV27 and TRBJ1-2; 7 bases agree with TRBD1. The junction had 19 bases not matched to a gene; V was cut back by 4 bases and J by 5 bases. The CDR3 covers 18 residues. Germline V lookup: CDR1 MNHEY, CDR2 SMNVEV (reference sequence). CDR3 DNA sequence: TGTGCCAGCAGTTCCGGGACAGTACCTCATCGAAATTTGTATGGCTACACCTTC. It translates to CASSSGTVPHRNLYGYTF.

The chain links TRBV28 to TRBJ1-5, with unresolved D. The germline V and J ends were trimmed by 7 bases and 6 bases, with 13 bases remaining between them. The CDR3 is 13 residues long. Germline V CDR1 and CDR2: MDHEN, SYDVKM. CDR3 coding DNA: TGTGCCAGCACGCGGGGAAACCTTCAGCCCCAGCATTTT. Translated: CASTRGNLQPQHF.

This clone was detected a few times. This sample also contains other DNA sequences that code for the same CDR3. V gene TRBV14 combines with J gene TRBJ1-1; a possible D gene is TRBD1 (5 bases). Looked up from germline, CDR1 is SGHDN and CDR2 is FVKESK. The V end was cut by 0 bases, the J end by 5 bases, with 7 bases between. CDR3 length: 13 residues. CDR3 region: CASSQDQGTEAFF. The CDR3 region has the DNA TGTGCCAGCAGCCAAGATCAGGGAACTGAAGCTTTCTTT.

The chain combines TRBV4-2 with TRBJ2-5, with TRBD2 matching 9 bases. The ends lost 0 bases at V and 9 bases at J; junction bases unmatched: 14. CDR1 is LGHNA and CDR2 is YNFKEQ in the germline V gene. The CDR3 sequence is 17 residues long. The chain's CDR3 is CASSQEGVQRGAGAQYF. CDR3 bases: TGTGCCAGCAGCCAAGAGGGGGTTCAGCGGGGGGCCGGGGCCCAGTACTTC.

This sequence joins TRBV11-2 and TRBJ2-1, with D possibly TRBD2 on 6 matching bases. The CDR3 loop spans 16 amino acids. Trimming cost V 1 base and J 0 bases, with 10 bases left between them. Germline CDR1 reads SGHAT; CDR2 reads FQNNGV. The CDR3 region is CASSLGGASSYNEQFF. The CDR3 DNA reads as TGTGCCAGCAGCTTAGGCGGGGCTAGCTCCTACAATGAGCAGTTCTTC.

This clone was detected once. This chain uses TRBV5-4 with TRBJ2-2; 14 bases line up with TRBD2. Germline V lookup: CDR1 SGHNT, CDR2 YYREEE (reference sequence). The CDR3 extends over 16 amino acids. Trimming cost V 4 bases and J 6 bases; bases outside gene matches: 5. Here the CDR3 reads CASSSRLAGGAGELFF. DNA for the CDR3: TGTGCCAGCAGCAGCCGACTAGCGGGAGGGGCCGGGGAGCTGTTTTTT.